Reported below is one T cell receptor beta chain. Its antigen is currently not known. Base quality data are lacking; no much larger clone is found one base away. The immunoSEQ Assay was used to immunosequence TCRbeta CDR3 regions from genomic DNA. Before high-throughput sequencing, genomic DNA was amplified using bias-controlled multiplex PCR. The source study handled its data this way. To quantify the absolute abundance of each unique TCRbeta CDR3 region, the sequences were collapsed and filtered. Clonality, defined as 1 minus Pielou's evenness, was calculated using only productive rearrangements. A previously published method was used to identify clones whose frequencies were significantly greater in on-treatment samples than in baseline samples. Not all clones reach the TCRdb copy of this immuneACCESS table, which keeps in-frame sequences only. Checked studies attribute under half of the gap to unresolved V genes and leave the rest unexplained. V, J and clone size reflect that table, while D and trimming were determined from the DNA. Across this sample there are under 40,000 clones, with approximately 86% seen only once. Approximately 23% of the sample rests with the top ten.

The data derive from a study of sequential checkpoint blockade in melanoma (dated by TCRdb to between 2019 and 2020). About the study as a whole: Patients were assigned by 1:1 randomization to either first-line nivolumab followed by ipilimumab (arm A) or ipilimumab followed by nivolumab (arm B). Maintenance nivolumab came after both trial sequences. Study-level results and caveats: Validation of the response-prediction model combining TCR metrics and mutation burden is needed in larger, independent patient cohorts.

The germline V gene (reference sequence) yields MNHEY for CDR1 and SMNVEV for CDR2. The CDR3, from cysteine to phenylalanine, totals 15 residues. Of all the DNA, just the CDR3 is kept, 45 bases in frame from base 1. The V end gives up 5 bases and the J end 0 bases, leaving 6 bases in the junction not matched to a gene. What the treatment or condition label conveys for this sample: randomized to nivolumab then ipilimumab (arm A) or the reverse (arm B). No trial patient had received prior DNA-damaging chemotherapy. A FACS Aria II flow cytometer was used to sort live CD3+CD8+ cells that were negative for CD19 and CD56 from thawed PBMCs. The samples were obtained from melanoma patients enrolled in CheckMate 064, an open-label, randomized phase II trial testing sequential checkpoint blockade. Leukapheresis was used to collect peripheral blood mononuclear cells, which were then purified with Ficoll-Paque and frozen in human serum with about 9.3% DMSO. Purity of sorted blood CD3+CD8+ cells was verified at >95% immediately after sorting, followed by DNA extraction.

This clonotype was sampled from a human donor with melanoma. The material sequenced was CD8+ T cells sorted from blood (inferred from file names), taken from a patient given nivolumab and ipilimumab in sequence. The chain links TRBV27 with TRBJ2-7, and 8 junctional nucleotides match TRBD1. The CDR3 loop reads CASSLRDRFSYEQYF. In nucleotides, the sequence is TGTGCCAGCAGTCTTAGGGACAGGTTCTCCTACGAGCAGTACTTC.